One sample yielded the 22 T cell receptor beta chains listed below, sequenced in a study of blood T cell repertoires in COVID-19. Clones were read by immunoSEQ multiplex PCR, and TCRdb kept only the in-frame ones, dropping some. Among about 180,000 clones listed, 88% were seen once. What was sequenced was PBMCs or T cells enriched from blood (not recorded which). The receptors originated from a young woman who had recovered from COVID-19.

J is TRBJ1-2 and V is TRBV27; perhaps TRBD1 as D (6 bases). The germline V and J ends were trimmed by 2 bases and 2 bases, with 12 bases remaining between them. CDR1 MNHEY and CDR2 SMNVEV come from the germline V gene (reference sequence). The CDR3 covers 15 residues. CDR3 residues: CASSLQRTANYGYTF. The DNA of the CDR3 is TGTGCCAGCAGTTTACAGCGGACAGCGAACTATGGCTACACCTTC.

The chain joins TRBV29-1 to TRBJ2-3; TRBD2 might be the D (5 bases). V lost 0 bases and J lost 4, with 8 bases in between. Germline CDR1 and CDR2: SQVTM and ANQGSEA. CDR3 length: 13 residues. The CDR3 region is CSVEDLAPDTQYF. In DNA form, the CDR3 reads TGCAGCGTTGAAGATCTAGCCCCAGATACGCAGTATTTT.

This chain links TRBV5-5 with TRBJ1-4; D may be TRBD1 (6 bases). Deletions cut 0 bases from V and 7 bases from J, with 13 bases between. Germline values: CDR1 SGHKS, CDR2 YYEKEE (reference sequence). The CDR3 runs 15 residues. Here the CDR3 reads CASSLAQGWSEKLFF. The CDR3 nucleotides read TGTGCCAGCAGCTTGGCACAGGGTTGGAGTGAAAAACTGTTTTTT.

The rearrangement links TRBV27 to TRBJ1-2; 12 positions match TRBD1. The J segment lost 5 bases and the V segment lost 1 base, leaving 5 bases of the junction unmatched. The CDR3 runs to 16 residues. Per germline, CDR1 MNHEY and CDR2 SMNVEV (reference sequence). CDR3: CASSLWGQGAEYGYTF. DNA for the CDR3: TGTGCCAGCAGTTTATGGGGACAGGGGGCCGAATATGGCTACACCTTC.

J is TRBJ2-1 and V is TRBV7-2; 10 positions match TRBD2. V was pared by 3 bases and J by 15 bases, with 8 bases of the junction left unmatched. The germline V gene encodes CDR1 SGHTA and CDR2 FQGNSA. This CDR3 has 13 amino acids. The CDR3 DNA reads as TGTGCCAGCAGCTTGAGGACTAGCGGTGGGGGGTTCTTC. Amino acid sequence: CASSLRTSGGGFF.

The table lists this clone with a few counts. The chain joins TRBV25-1 to TRBJ1-6; D is undetermined. The germline gives CDR1 MGHDK, CDR2 SYGVNS. Trimming took off 6 bases at V and 5 bases at J, with 14 bases between the two ends. This CDR3 has 15 amino acids. CDR3 in amino acids: CASRSGTANNSPLHF. In DNA, the CDR3 is TGTGCCAGCAGAAGCGGTACGGCTAATAATTCACCCCTCCACTTT.

V and J are TRBV11-2 and TRBJ1-5; no clear D gene. Germline CDR1 and CDR2: SGHAT and FQNNGV. The germline V and J ends were trimmed by 5 bases and 7 bases, with 18 bases remaining between them. CDR3 size: 15 residues. CDR3 amino acids: CASSTHRGREQPQHF. The CDR3 DNA reads as TGTGCCAGCAGCACTCACAGAGGTCGGGAGCAGCCCCAGCATTTT.

The chain combines TRBV7-8 with TRBJ1-4; 8 bases match TRBD1. This CDR3 comprises 15 residues. Looked up from germline, CDR1 is SGHVS and CDR2 is FQNEAQ. Trimming removed 1 base from V and 6 bases from J; junction bases left unmatched: 4. The CDR3 bases are TGTGCCAGCAGCTTAGGGACAGGGCGGTATGAAAAACTGTTTTTT. Translating it yields CASSLGTGRYEKLFF.

V usage is TRBV5-1 and J usage is TRBJ2-1, with a weak D call TRBD1 (6 bases). The CDR3 consists of 15 residues. The V and J ends lost 0 bases and 5 bases respectively, with 12 bases between them. Germline V gene data show CDR1 as SGHRS and CDR2 as YFSETQ. The CDR3 loop is CASSLESRGDNEQFF. In nucleotides, the CDR3 is TGCGCCAGCAGCTTGGAGTCCAGGGGAGACAATGAGCAGTTCTTC. The full variable domain, in which reference TRBV5-1 and TRBJ2-1 provide the parts outside the CDR3, is KAGVTQTPRYLIKTRGQQVTLSCSPISGHRSVSWYQQTPGQGLQFLFEYFSETQRNKGNFPGRFSGRQFSNSRSEMNVSTLELGDSALYLCASSLESRGDNEQFFGPGTRLTVL.

V and J are TRBV10-3 and TRBJ1-6, with 7 bases fitting TRBD1. Germline CDR1 and CDR2: ENHRY and SYGVKD. The V segment lost 6 bases and the J segment 7 bases; nucleotides outside the gene matches: 9. CDR3 length equals 15 residues. CDR3 in DNA: TGTGCCATCAGCATACAGGGGTCGGCAAATTCACCCCTCCACTTT. Translation: CAISIQGSANSPLHF.

This clone was found a few times. This chain connects TRBV28 to TRBJ1-6, with D unclear. V dropped 11 bases and J dropped 0 bases, with 8 bases sitting between them. The germline gives CDR1 MDHEN, CDR2 SYDVKM. The CDR3 has 13 amino acids. The CDR3 is CAYSSSYNSPLHF. The CDR3 DNA reads TGTGCCTACAGCAGCTCCTATAATTCACCCCTCCACTTT.

The V call is TRBV18, the J call TRBJ2-1; maybe TRBD1 (5 bases). The ends were cut back, 3 bases at V and 7 bases at J, with 10 bases in the middle. This CDR3 region has 13 residues. Germline values: CDR1 KGHSH, CDR2 LQKENI. DNA for the CDR3: TGTGCCAGCTCACCTCTCCAGGGAAATGAGCAGTTCTTC. The encoded protein is CASSPLQGNEQFF.

The rearrangement links TRBV7-2 to TRBJ1-4; maybe TRBD1 (6 bases). The CDR3 totals 15 residues. Trimming left V 5 bases short and J 8 bases short, with 18 bases between. Germline CDR1 SGHTA, CDR2 FQGNSA. The CDR3 region has the DNA TGTGCCAGCAGCCCTCGCCAAGGGGGACGGGAAAAACTGTTTTTT. Translation gives CASSPRQGGREKLFF.

The gene calls are TRBV2 and TRBJ1-1; TRBD1 aligns across 10 bases. Unmatched junction bases numbered 27, after V lost 11 bases and J lost 3 bases. Germline-derived CDR1 and CDR2 are SNHLY and FYNNEI. The CDR3 length is 20 residues. The CDR3 reads CAPKGDRGGSRVTRYTEAFF. The CDR3 DNA follows: TGTGCCCCCAAGGGGGACAGGGGAGGATCAAGGGTCACTCGGTACACTGAAGCTTTCTTT.

The chain combines TRBV3-1 (or the pseudogene TRBV3-2) with TRBJ2-1; 8 bases map to TRBD2. Trimming at V came to 0 bases and at J to 7 bases, leaving 11 bases not matched to a gene. The CDR3 is 17 residues long. Germline loops: CDR1 LGHDT, CDR2 YNNKEL (reference sequence). For the CDR3, the DNA is TGTGCCAGCAGCCAAGACCCGTTCGGGGGGGCCCGGAATGAGCAGTTCTTC. Protein product: CASSQDPFGGARNEQFF.

DNA for the CDR3: TGTGCCAGCAGTTTAAGCCGTGAGGGCGAGCAGTACTTC. Amino acids: CASSLSREGEQYF. The chain joins TRBV27 to TRBJ2-7; D is possibly TRBD2 (5 bases). V gave up 2 bases and J gave up 6 bases, with 11 bases separating them. The length of the CDR3 is 13 residues. Germline CDR1 and CDR2: MNHEY and SMNVEV (reference sequence).

The chain carries TRBV4-3 and TRBJ1-4; D gene unclear. The CDR3 loop spans 14 amino acids. Germline V CDR1 and CDR2: LGHNA, YSLEER. The V gene lost 4 bases and the J gene lost 5 bases, with 11 bases spanning the gap. The CDR3 is CASSRLSENEKLFF. DNA for the CDR3: TGCGCCAGCAGCCGTCTCAGTGAAAATGAAAAACTGTTTTTT.

V gene TRBV7-9 combines with J gene TRBJ1-2; 8 bases are a match to TRBD1. Losses at the gene ends were 5 bases for V and 4 bases for J; bases not matched to a gene: 9. This CDR3 has 15 amino acids. Germline V gene data show CDR1 as SEHNR and CDR2 as FQNEAQ (reference sequence). CDR3 in amino acids: CASSPGSQGAYGYTF. The CDR3 DNA reads as TGTGCCAGCAGCCCCGGATCGCAGGGGGCCTATGGCTACACCTTC.

This chain joins TRBV27 and TRBJ1-2; D gene uncertain. CDR1 and CDR2 (germline): MNHEY, SMNVEV (reference sequence). The CDR3 is 13 residues long. With 4 bases removed from V and 8 bases from J, the gap between germline ends came to 14 bases. CDR3 residues: CASSSTLGEGYTF. CDR3 coding DNA: TGTGCCAGCAGTTCGACTTTAGGCGAGGGCTACACCTTC.

The table lists this clone with a count of one. The chain combines TRBV10-3 with TRBJ2-3; perhaps TRBD2 as D (5 bases). CDR1 and CDR2 (germline): ENHRY, SYGVKD. V was cut by 11 bases and J by 4 bases, with 16 bases left in between. The CDR3 runs 13 residues. DNA of the CDR3: TGTGCCTCAGAGGGCGAGGTCTCAGATACGCAGTATTTT. Residues: CASEGEVSDTQYF.

This chain joins TRBV19 and TRBJ2-1; the match to TRBD2 covers 8 bases. The germline gives CDR1 LNHDA, CDR2 SQIVND (reference sequence). The CDR3 totals 15 residues. Trimming at V came to 6 bases and at J to 0 bases, leaving 4 bases not matched to a gene. CDR3 in DNA: TGTGCCAGTAGCCCGGGGGGGAACTCCTACAATGAGCAGTTCTTC. Its translation: CASSPGGNSYNEQFF.

This clone was seen more than once but under ten times. This rearrangement joins TRBV7-2 to TRBJ2-3; 8 positions agree with TRBD2. The CDR3 is 16 amino acids. V shed 3 bases and J 5 bases; nucleotides not matched to a gene: 10. The germline CDR1 and CDR2 sequences are SGHTA and FQGNSA. CDR3: CASSLAERGMRDTQYF. The CDR3 DNA follows: TGTGCCAGCAGCTTGGCCGAGCGGGGGATGAGAGATACGCAGTATTTT.